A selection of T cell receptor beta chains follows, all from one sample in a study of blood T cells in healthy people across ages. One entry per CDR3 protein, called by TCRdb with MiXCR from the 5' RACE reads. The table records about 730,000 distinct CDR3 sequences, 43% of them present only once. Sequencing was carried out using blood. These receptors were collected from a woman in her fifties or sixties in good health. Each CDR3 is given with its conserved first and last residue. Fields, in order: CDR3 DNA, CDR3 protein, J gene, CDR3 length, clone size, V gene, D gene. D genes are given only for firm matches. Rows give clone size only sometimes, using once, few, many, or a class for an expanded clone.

TGTGCCAGCAGCCAAGATTCCGGTGGGCAGCCCCAGCATTTT | CASSQDSGGQPQHF | TRBJ1-5 | 14 | NA | TRBV3-1 | NA
TGTGCCAGCAGCTCGTCAGGACAGGGGGCCGACGAGCAGTACTTC | CASSSSGQGADEQYF | TRBJ2-7 | 15 | many | TRBV9 | TRBD1
TGCAGTGCTAGAGTGGCAGGGGCTAATTCACCCCTCCACTTT | CSARVAGANSPLHF | TRBJ1-6 | 14 | few | TRBV20-1 | NA
TGCGCCAGCAGCCAAGGGGACGGGTCTCAGTACTTC | CASSQGDGSQYF | TRBJ2-4 | 12 | NA | TRBV4-3 | NA
TGCAGTGCTAGCCCCGCGAGTAGCGGGGGCACAGATACGCAGTATTTT | CSASPASSGGTDTQYF | TRBJ2-3 | 16 | NA | TRBV20-1 | TRBD2
TGTGCCAGCTCACCACCGAGAGCCAGCAATGAGCAGTTCTTC | CASSPPRASNEQFF | TRBJ2-1 | 14 | NA | TRBV18 | NA
TGCGCCAGCAGCCAAGATCTGCGGGGGCTAGCCAAAAACATTCAGTACTTC | CASSQDLRGLAKNIQYF | TRBJ2-4 | 17 | NA | TRBV4-3 | NA
TGTGCCAGCAGTTACGGGCGGTCCCCGGGCCAAGAGACCCAGTACTTC | CASSYGRSPGQETQYF | TRBJ2-5 | 16 | NA | TRBV6-6 | NA
TGTGCCAGCAGTGACACAGGGTACGGCTACACCTTC | CASSDTGYGYTF | TRBJ1-2 | 12 | NA | TRBV6-4 | NA
TGCAGTGCTAGCCGGACAGGGTCAGGGCACAATGAGCAGTTCTTC | CSASRTGSGHNEQFF | TRBJ2-1 | 15 | NA | TRBV20-1 | TRBD1
TGTGCCAGCAGCCAGATTCCGGGACTAGCGACAGACAATGAGCAGTTCTTC | CASSQIPGLATDNEQFF | TRBJ2-1 | 17 | NA | TRBV11-2 | TRBD2
TGCGCCAGCAGCCTAGCGGGACTAATCTACGAGCAGTACTTC | CASSLAGLIYEQYF | TRBJ2-7 | 14 | few | TRBV4-3 | TRBD2
TGTGCCAGCAGCAACGGTCGGGGACAGGGTTACAATGAGCAGTTCTTC | CASSNGRGQGYNEQFF | TRBJ2-1 | 16 | NA | TRBV21-1 | NA
TGTGCCTGGAGTGTCCATGCAGATACGCAGTATTTT | CAWSVHADTQYF | TRBJ2-3 | 12 | NA | TRBV30 | NA
TGTGCCAGCAACACCGGGGGGCTAGCGGGGCTAGAGACCCAGTACTTC | CASNTGGLAGLETQYF | TRBJ2-5 | 16 | once | TRBV7-2 | TRBD2
TGTGCCACCCGCCGGCAGGGGGGGACAGATACGCAGTATTTT | CATRRQGGTDTQYF | TRBJ2-3 | 14 | NA | TRBV6-5 | NA
TGCAGTGCCAGGGGGACTAGCGGGGCCGGGGTCAGAGATACGCAGTATTTT | CSARGTSGAGVRDTQYF | TRBJ2-3 | 17 | NA | TRBV20-1 | TRBD2
TGTGCCAGCAGTTCTCGCAATCAGCCCCAGCATTTT | CASSSRNQPQHF | TRBJ1-5 | 12 | few | TRBV6-5 | NA
TGTGCCAGCAGCCAAGAGGTAGCGGGGGATTATGGTCGGTCCTACGTGCAGTACTTC | CASSQEVAGDYGRSYVQYF | TRBJ2-4 | 19 | NA | TRBV4-2 | TRBD2
TGTGCCAGCAGTCCTACGGAGCGGGAGGGCCCTCAGTACTTC | CASSPTEREGPQYF | TRBJ2-4 | 14 | NA | TRBV12-3/TRBV12-4 | TRBD2
TGCAGTGCTTCCGCCGGGACAGGGGGCCTCGCCGAGCAGTACTTC | CSASAGTGGLAEQYF | TRBJ2-7 | 15 | NA | TRBV20-1 | TRBD1
TGCGCCAGCAGCCAAGAAGCAGCGCGGAGAGACGACGCGCAGTATTTT | CASSQEAARRDDAQYF | TRBJ2-3 | 16 | few | TRBV4-1 | NA
TGTGCCAGCAGCTTACGGCGGGGGGCTACCATACAAGAGACCCAGTACTTC | CASSLRRGATIQETQYF | TRBJ2-5 | 17 | NA | TRBV7-2 | TRBD2
TGTGCCAGCATAGGCGATAGGGGGCCGCGCGAGCAGTACTTC | CASIGDRGPREQYF | TRBJ2-7 | 14 | NA | TRBV25-1 | TRBD1
TGCAGCGCCGAGTCGGGACAGGCTGGGAACGTCCTGACTTTC | CSAESGQAGNVLTF | TRBJ2-6 | 14 | once | TRBV29-1 | TRBD1